One and the same sample provided the 2 T cell receptor beta chains below, sequenced in a study of shared clonotypes between healthy human individuals. Produced via immunoSEQ multiplex PCR; TCRdb's table is partial and in-frame only. The table includes about 1.1 million clones, 75% to 80% detected once. The specimen was memory CD4+ T cells from PBMCs. Subset described: CD45RA-negative fraction. Source of these receptors: a man between 18 and 35 years old in good health. Some clones in this sample may be carry-over from other donors' samples.

The rearrangement uses TRBV7-6 and TRBJ2-5; TRBD1 aligns across 8 bases. In germline, CDR1 is SGHVS, CDR2 FNYEAQ. The CDR3 totals 16 residues. V shed 5 bases, J shed 5 bases, and the junction held 13 bases outside the gene matches. The CDR3 DNA follows: TGTGCCAGCAGCCTCGCAGGGGCCCGACAGGGGGAGACCCAGTACTTC. Translation gives CASSLAGARQGETQYF.

This clone was counted only a few times. V is TRBV6-6 and J is TRBJ1-1; TRBD1 might be the D (6 bases). The germline V gene encodes CDR1 MNHNY and CDR2 SVGAGI (reference sequence). This CDR3 has 15 residues. V shed 7 bases and J shed 5 bases, with 20 bases lying between them. The CDR3 DNA is TGTGCCAGCATATCGGGGGGCGCAAGAAGAACTGAAGCTTTCTTT. It specifies CASISGGARRTEAFF.